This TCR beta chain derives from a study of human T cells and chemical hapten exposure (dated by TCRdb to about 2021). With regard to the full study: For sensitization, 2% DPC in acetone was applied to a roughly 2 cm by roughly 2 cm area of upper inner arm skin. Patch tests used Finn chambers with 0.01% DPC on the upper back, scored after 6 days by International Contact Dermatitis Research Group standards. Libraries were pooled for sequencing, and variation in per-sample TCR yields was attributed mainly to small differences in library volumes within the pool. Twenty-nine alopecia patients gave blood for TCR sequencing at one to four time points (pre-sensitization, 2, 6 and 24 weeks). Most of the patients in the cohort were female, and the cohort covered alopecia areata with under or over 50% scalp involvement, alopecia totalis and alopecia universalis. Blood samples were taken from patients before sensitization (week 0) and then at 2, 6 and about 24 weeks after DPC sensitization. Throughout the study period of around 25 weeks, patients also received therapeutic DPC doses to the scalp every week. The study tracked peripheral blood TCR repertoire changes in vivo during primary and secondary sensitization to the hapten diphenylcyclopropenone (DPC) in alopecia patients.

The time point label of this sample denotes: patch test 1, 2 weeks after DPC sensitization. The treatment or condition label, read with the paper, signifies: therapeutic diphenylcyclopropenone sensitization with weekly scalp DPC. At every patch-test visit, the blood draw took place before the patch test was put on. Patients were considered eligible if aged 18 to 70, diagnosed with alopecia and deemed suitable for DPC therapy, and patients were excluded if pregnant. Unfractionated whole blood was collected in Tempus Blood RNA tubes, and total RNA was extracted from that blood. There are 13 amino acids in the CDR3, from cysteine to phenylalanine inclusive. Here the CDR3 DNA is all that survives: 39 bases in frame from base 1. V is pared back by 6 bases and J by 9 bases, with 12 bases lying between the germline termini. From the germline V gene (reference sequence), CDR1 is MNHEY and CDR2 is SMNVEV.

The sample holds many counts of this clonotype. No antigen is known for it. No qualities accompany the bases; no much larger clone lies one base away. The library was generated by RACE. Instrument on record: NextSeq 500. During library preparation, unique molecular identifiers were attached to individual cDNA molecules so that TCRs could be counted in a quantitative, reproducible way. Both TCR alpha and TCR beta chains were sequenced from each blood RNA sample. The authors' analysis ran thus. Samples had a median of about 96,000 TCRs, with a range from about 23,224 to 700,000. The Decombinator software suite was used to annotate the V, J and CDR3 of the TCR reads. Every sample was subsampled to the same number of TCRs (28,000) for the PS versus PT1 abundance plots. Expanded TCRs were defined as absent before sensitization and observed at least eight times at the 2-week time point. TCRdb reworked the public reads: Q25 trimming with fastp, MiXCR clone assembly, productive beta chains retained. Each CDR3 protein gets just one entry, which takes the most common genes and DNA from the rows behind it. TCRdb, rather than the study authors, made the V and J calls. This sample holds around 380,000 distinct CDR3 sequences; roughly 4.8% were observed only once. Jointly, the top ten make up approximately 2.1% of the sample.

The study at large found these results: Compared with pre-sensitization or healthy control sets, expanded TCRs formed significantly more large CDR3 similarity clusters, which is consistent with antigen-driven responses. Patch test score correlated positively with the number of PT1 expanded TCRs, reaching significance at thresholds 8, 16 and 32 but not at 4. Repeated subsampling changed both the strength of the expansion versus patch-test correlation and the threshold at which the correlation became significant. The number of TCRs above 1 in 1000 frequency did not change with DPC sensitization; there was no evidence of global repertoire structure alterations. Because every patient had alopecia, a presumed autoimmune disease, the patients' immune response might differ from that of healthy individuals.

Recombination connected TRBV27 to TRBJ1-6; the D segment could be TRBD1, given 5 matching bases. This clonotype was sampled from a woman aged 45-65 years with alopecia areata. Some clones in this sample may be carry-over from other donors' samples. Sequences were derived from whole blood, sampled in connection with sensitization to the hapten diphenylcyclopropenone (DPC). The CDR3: CASSDSPASPLHF. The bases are TGTGCCAGCAGCGACAGCCCGGCTTCACCCCTCCACTTT.